This is a list of T cell receptor beta chains from one sample in a study of human versus mouse CDR3 diversity and MHC coevolution. Repertoires were generated with immunoSEQ multiplex PCR, while TCRdb's copy carries only in-frame clones and drops some. The sample yields 45,000 to 75,000 clones, about 93% seen once. The sample consisted of naive CD4+ T cells from blood. The receptors here all came from a person in their sixties in good health. CDR3s include the opening cysteine and the closing phenylalanine or tryptophan. The D gene is left open where the match is weak. For some rows the clone size is stated as once, few or many, or as a class when expanded; others skip it.

abundance: .
v_gene: TRBV6-1
j_gene: TRBJ2-7
d_gene: .
CDR3nt: TGTGCCAGCAGTGATCAGGGGTACGAGCAGTACTTC
CDR3aa: CASSDQGYEQYF

abundance: .
v_gene: TRBV19
j_gene: TRBJ2-7
d_gene: TRBD2
CDR3nt: TGCGCCAGTAGTATACGACCGGGACTAGCCTACGAGCAGTACTTC
CDR3aa: CASSIRPGLAYEQYF

abundance: .
v_gene: TRBV5-1
j_gene: TRBJ1-2
d_gene: .
CDR3nt: TGCGCCAGCAGCTTGGAAGGGGGAACGGACTATGGCTACACCTTC
CDR3aa: CASSLEGGTDYGYTF

abundance: once
v_gene: TRBV5-1
j_gene: TRBJ2-1
d_gene: TRBD1
CDR3nt: TGCGCCAGCAGGAGACAGGGGTCGACTCTAGCAAGCGAGCAGTTCTTC
CDR3aa: CASRRQGSTLASEQFF

abundance: once
v_gene: TRBV5-1
j_gene: TRBJ2-5
d_gene: TRBD2
CDR3nt: TGCGCCAGCAGCTTGGCCTCTTTGGCGGGAGCGACGGAGACCCAGTACTTC
CDR3aa: CASSLASLAGATETQYF

abundance: .
v_gene: TRBV7-9
j_gene: TRBJ2-7
d_gene: TRBD1
CDR3nt: TGTGCCAGCAGCTTAGTTGCAGGGGGCGTGGTGTACTTC
CDR3aa: CASSLVAGGVVYF

abundance: .
v_gene: TRBV11-3
j_gene: TRBJ2-5
d_gene: .
CDR3nt: TGTGCCAGCAGCTTCCAGGGGAAAGAGACCCAGTACTTC
CDR3aa: CASSFQGKETQYF

abundance: .
v_gene: TRBV5-1
j_gene: TRBJ2-6
d_gene: .
CDR3nt: TGCGCCAGCACCAATCCAGGGACTGGGGCCAACGTCCTGACTTTC
CDR3aa: CASTNPGTGANVLTF

abundance: .
v_gene: TRBV6-5
j_gene: TRBJ1-1
d_gene: .
CDR3nt: TGTGCCAGCAAGAATGGGGGGGAGAACACTGAAGCTTTCTTT
CDR3aa: CASKNGGENTEAFF

abundance: .
v_gene: TRBV7-9
j_gene: TRBJ1-6
d_gene: TRBD1
CDR3nt: TGTGCCATTATTCTCCCGGGACAGGGTAACTCACCCCTCCACTTT
CDR3aa: CAIILPGQGNSPLHF

abundance: .
v_gene: TRBV5-4
j_gene: TRBJ1-1
d_gene: .
CDR3nt: TGTGCCAGCAGCTTGGATGCGGGTATACCTGAAGCTTTCTTT
CDR3aa: CASSLDAGIPEAFF

abundance: .
v_gene: TRBV5-5
j_gene: TRBJ2-5
d_gene: .
CDR3nt: TGTGCCAGCAGCTTCCACAGGGGAGGAAATCAAGAGACCCAGTACTTC
CDR3aa: CASSFHRGGNQETQYF

abundance: .
v_gene: TRBV28
j_gene: TRBJ1-2
d_gene: .
CDR3nt: TGTGCCAGCAGTTTAGGGGACACACGATATGGCTACACCTTC
CDR3aa: CASSLGDTRYGYTF

abundance: .
v_gene: TRBV6-1
j_gene: TRBJ2-7
d_gene: TRBD1
CDR3nt: TGTGCCAGCAGCTGGGACAGGTCCTCCTACGAGCAGTACTTC
CDR3aa: CASSWDRSSYEQYF

abundance: .
v_gene: TRBV5-1
j_gene: TRBJ2-1
d_gene: TRBD2
CDR3nt: TGCGCCAGCAGCCTTCTCCGGGGGAGCGGGAAATCCTACAATGAGCAGTTCTTC
CDR3aa: CASSLLRGSGKSYNEQFF

abundance: .
v_gene: TRBV6-1
j_gene: TRBJ2-3
d_gene: TRBD1
CDR3nt: TGTGCCAGCAGCCCAGGGGGCATTACGCAGTATTTT
CDR3aa: CASSPGGITQYF

abundance: .
v_gene: TRBV9
j_gene: TRBJ2-1
d_gene: .
CDR3nt: TGTGCCAGCAGCCCCAGGACTGGCGGGATTTCCTACAATGAGCAGTTCTTC
CDR3aa: CASSPRTGGISYNEQFF

abundance: .
v_gene: TRBV28
j_gene: TRBJ2-2
d_gene: TRBD2
CDR3nt: TGTGCCAGCATCGTAGCGGGAGAGGTCTCCGGGGAGCTGTTTTTT
CDR3aa: CASIVAGEVSGELFF

abundance: .
v_gene: TRBV9
j_gene: TRBJ1-2
d_gene: .
CDR3nt: TGTGCCAGCAGCGTAGTAGAGGGTCGGGCCCCACTCTATGGCTACACCTTC
CDR3aa: CASSVVEGRAPLYGYTF

abundance: .
v_gene: TRBV7-9
j_gene: TRBJ2-1
d_gene: TRBD2
CDR3nt: TGTGCCAGCAGCTTAGGGGCGGGAGTAGGGGACAATGAGCAGTTCTTC
CDR3aa: CASSLGAGVGDNEQFF

abundance: .
v_gene: TRBV4-2
j_gene: TRBJ2-1
d_gene: TRBD2
CDR3nt: TGTGCCAGCAGCCAAGATTACGCGGGAGTGGGGAACAATGAGCAGTTCTTC
CDR3aa: CASSQDYAGVGNNEQFF

abundance: .
v_gene: TRBV5-4
j_gene: TRBJ1-1
d_gene: TRBD1
CDR3nt: TGTGCCAGCAGCTGGGACAGGGACAACACTGAAGCTTTCTTT
CDR3aa: CASSWDRDNTEAFF

abundance: .
v_gene: TRBV14
j_gene: TRBJ1-1
d_gene: .
CDR3nt: TGTGCCAGCAGCCAAGATTTACAAGCTGAAGCTTTCTTT
CDR3aa: CASSQDLQAEAFF

abundance: .
v_gene: TRBV19
j_gene: TRBJ1-5
d_gene: .
CDR3nt: TGTGCCAGTAGGAGACAGGGCAATCAGCCCCAGCATTTT
CDR3aa: CASRRQGNQPQHF

abundance: .
v_gene: TRBV10-2
j_gene: TRBJ2-3
d_gene: TRBD1
CDR3nt: TGCGCCAGCAGGGAGACAGGGAACTTACCCACAGATACGCAGTATTTT
CDR3aa: CASRETGNLPTDTQYF

abundance: .
v_gene: TRBV19
j_gene: TRBJ1-1
d_gene: .
CDR3nt: TGTGCCAGTATGAGTACATCTTGGTCGGGAACTGAAGCTTTCTTT
CDR3aa: CASMSTSWSGTEAFF

abundance: .
v_gene: TRBV19
j_gene: TRBJ2-1
d_gene: TRBD2
CDR3nt: TGTGCCAGTAGTCGGCTAGCGGGTAGCTACAATGAGCAGTTCTTC
CDR3aa: CASSRLAGSYNEQFF

abundance: .
v_gene: TRBV19
j_gene: TRBJ1-1
d_gene: .
CDR3nt: TGTGCCAGTAGCCAAGTTGTCAGGGTTTGGACTGAAGCTTTCTTT
CDR3aa: CASSQVVRVWTEAFF

abundance: .
v_gene: TRBV18
j_gene: TRBJ2-2
d_gene: TRBD1
CDR3nt: TGTGCCAGCTCACCACCGACAGGGATGGACACCGGGGAGCTGTTTTTT
CDR3aa: CASSPPTGMDTGELFF

abundance: .
v_gene: TRBV30
j_gene: TRBJ1-1
d_gene: .
CDR3nt: TGTGCCTGGAGTACGAGAAACACTGAAGCTTTCTTT
CDR3aa: CAWSTRNTEAFF

abundance: .
v_gene: TRBV6-5
j_gene: TRBJ2-1
d_gene: TRBD2
CDR3nt: TGTGCCAGCAGTTCCGCGGGAGGGCCTGACAATGAGCAGTTCTTC
CDR3aa: CASSSAGGPDNEQFF

abundance: .
v_gene: TRBV29-1
j_gene: TRBJ2-7
d_gene: TRBD2
CDR3nt: TGCAGCGGGGCTAGCGGGAGGGCCACCGAGCAGTACTTC
CDR3aa: CSGASGRATEQYF

abundance: .
v_gene: TRBV29-1
j_gene: TRBJ1-1
d_gene: TRBD1
CDR3nt: TGCAGCGTCGAACGGACAGGGGAAAGAACTGAAGCTTTCTTT
CDR3aa: CSVERTGERTEAFF

abundance: .
v_gene: TRBV6-1
j_gene: TRBJ2-1
d_gene: TRBD2
CDR3nt: TGTGCAGCAGCGGGAGACCTCTTGGATGAGCAGTTCTTC
CDR3aa: CAAAGDLLDEQFF

abundance: .
v_gene: TRBV27
j_gene: TRBJ2-3
d_gene: TRBD1
CDR3nt: TGTGCCAGCAGGAACAGGGGGCAAGCAGATACGCAGTATTTT
CDR3aa: CASRNRGQADTQYF

abundance: .
v_gene: TRBV5-4
j_gene: TRBJ2-2
d_gene: .
CDR3nt: TGTGCCAGCAGCTTGGGTGTTACGAGAGTGCAGTTTTTT
CDR3aa: CASSLGVTRVQFF

abundance: .
v_gene: TRBV7-8
j_gene: TRBJ2-7
d_gene: .
CDR3nt: TGTGCCAGCAGCTTACGCAGGGATTACGAGCAGTACTTC
CDR3aa: CASSLRRDYEQYF